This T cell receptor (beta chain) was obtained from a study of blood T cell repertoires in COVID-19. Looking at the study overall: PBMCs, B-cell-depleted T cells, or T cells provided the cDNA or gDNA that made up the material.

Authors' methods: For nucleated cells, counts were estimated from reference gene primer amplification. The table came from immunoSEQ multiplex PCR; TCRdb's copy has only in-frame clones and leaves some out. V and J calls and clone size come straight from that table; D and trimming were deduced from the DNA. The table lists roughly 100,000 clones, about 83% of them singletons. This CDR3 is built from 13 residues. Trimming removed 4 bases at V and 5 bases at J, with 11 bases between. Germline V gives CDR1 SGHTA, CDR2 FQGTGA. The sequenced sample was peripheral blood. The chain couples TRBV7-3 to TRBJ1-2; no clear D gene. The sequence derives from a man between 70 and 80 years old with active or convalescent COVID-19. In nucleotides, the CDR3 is TGTGCCAGCAGCTCAGCCGAGGGTTATGGCTACACCTTC. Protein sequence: CASSSAEGYGYTF.